Below are 17 T cell receptor beta chains sequenced from a single sample in a study of blood T cell repertoires in COVID-19. Method: immunoSEQ multiplex PCR; TCRdb's copy keeps in-frame clones and lacks some. The table lists around 430,000 clones, approximately 87% of them singletons. Sequencing used PBMCs or T cells enriched from blood (not recorded which). The origin of the receptors is a woman between 50 and 59 years old who had recovered from COVID-19.

The V and J genes are TRBV28 and TRBJ1-2; 12 nucleotides align to TRBD1. Germline V gene data show CDR1 as MDHEN and CDR2 as SYDVKM. This CDR3 contains 14 residues. Trimming removed 5 bases from V and 8 bases from J; junction bases left unmatched: 6. CDR3: CASSPPGTGGGYTF. CDR3 DNA: TGTGCCAGCAGTCCTCCCGGGACAGGGGGCGGCTACACCTTC.

The rearrangement joins TRBV4-3 to TRBJ1-3; no clear D. V lost 5 bases to trimming and J lost 4 bases, with 15 bases between them. The CDR3 is 15 amino acids. Germline V lookup: CDR1 LGHNA, CDR2 YSLEER. For the CDR3, the DNA is TGCGCCAGCAGCGACCGTTCCGGAGAGGGAAACACCATATATTTT. Its translation: CASSDRSGEGNTIYF.

The chain recombines TRBV4-1 with TRBJ1-1; D perhaps matches TRBD1 (5 bases). The V gene's germline CDR1 is MGHRA and CDR2 YSYEKL. The length of the CDR3 is 12 residues. Trimming took off 0 bases at V and 6 bases at J, with 5 bases between the two ends. The CDR3 sequence is CASSQEGPEAFF. The CDR3 DNA follows: TGCGCCAGCAGCCAAGAGGGGCCTGAAGCTTTCTTT.

This chain connects TRBV7-9 to TRBJ2-7, with D tentatively TRBD1 (6 bases). This CDR3 contains 13 residues. The V gene lost 1 base and the J gene lost 6 bases, with 10 bases spanning the gap. Germline CDR1 and CDR2: SEHNR and FQNEAQ (reference sequence). The CDR3 DNA follows: TGTGCCAGCAGCTTAGGGCAGGGGTTCGAGCAGTACTTC. Encoded protein: CASSLGQGFEQYF.

In its sample, this clone was seen a few times. This rearrangement joins TRBV5-5 to TRBJ1-4; D perhaps matches TRBD1 (5 bases). The CDR3 extends over 15 amino acids. V dropped 5 bases and J dropped 4 bases, with 15 bases sitting between them. Germline CDR1 SGHKS, CDR2 YYEKEE (reference sequence). The CDR3 loop is CASRPGLGNNEKLFF. The DNA of the CDR3 is TGTGCCAGCAGGCCGGGACTCGGTAATAATGAAAAACTGTTTTTT.

This rearrangement joins TRBV25-1 to TRBJ1-1, with D maybe TRBD1 (5 bases). Germline values: CDR1 MGHDK, CDR2 SYGVNS. The V gene lost 6 bases and the J gene lost 3 bases, with 11 bases spanning the gap. The CDR3 contains 13 residues. CDR3 loop: CASSRGGYTEAFF. The DNA of the CDR3 is TGTGCCAGCAGCCGGGGGGGGTACACTGAAGCTTTCTTT. The whole variable domain, filled in from reference TRBV25-1 and TRBJ1-1, reads EADIYQTPRYLVIGTGKKITLECSQTMGHDKMYWYQQDPGMELHLIHYSYGVNSTEKGDLSSESTVSRIRTEHFPLTLESARPSHTSQYLCASSRGGYTEAFFGQGTRLTVV.

V is TRBV3-1 (or the pseudogene TRBV3-2) and J is TRBJ1-2; D possibly corresponds to TRBD1 (6 bases). V was cut by 0 bases and J by 7 bases, with 12 bases left in between. The CDR3 contains 14 residues. Per the germline V gene, CDR1 is LGHDT and CDR2 is YNNKEL (reference sequence). CDR3 residues: CASSQEVRGRGYTF. The CDR3, as DNA: TGTGCCAGCAGCCAAGAAGTCAGGGGTCGTGGCTACACCTTC.

V gene TRBV6-5 combines with J gene TRBJ2-5; 7 bases line up with TRBD2. Germline values: CDR1 MNHEY, CDR2 SVGAGI. The CDR3 contains 13 residues. The ends lost 2 bases at V and 3 bases at J; junction bases unmatched: 0. The CDR3 is CASSYGGEETQYF. As DNA, the CDR3 is TGTGCCAGCAGTTACGGGGGGGAAGAGACCCAGTACTTC.

The rearrangement links TRBV5-5 to TRBJ2-7; TRBD1 agrees at 9 bases. The CDR3 extends over 15 amino acids. From germline, CDR1 is SGHKS and CDR2 YYEKEE (reference sequence). Unmatched junction bases numbered 11, after V lost 4 bases and J lost 6 bases. CDR3 DNA sequence: TGTGCCAGCAGCATAAAGGACAGGGGAGGTGGCGAGCAGTACTTC. As protein: CASSIKDRGGGEQYF.

In this sample, this clone turned up a few times. Here the CDR3 DNA reads TGTGCCAGTACCACTACCGACAATTCACCCCTCCACTTT. Its translation: CASTTTDNSPLHF. This chain links TRBV19 with TRBJ1-6; D is ambiguous. V was trimmed by 7 bases and J by 7 bases, leaving 11 bases between them. CDR3 length equals 13 residues. Germline V lookup: CDR1 LNHDA, CDR2 SQIVND (reference sequence).

This rearrangement joins TRBV21-1 to TRBJ1-2; the table's D call of TRBD1 was not tested on the DNA. TRBV21-1 is tagged as a pseudogene. The CDR3 totals 12 residues. CDR3 bases: TGTGCCGGCCGCTTCACTAACTATGGCTACACCTTC. This translates into CAGRFTNYGYTF.

This chain uses TRBV27 with TRBJ1-1; TRBD1 agrees at 10 bases. The CDR3 extends over 13 amino acids. The V gene end was trimmed by 4 bases and the J gene end by 7 bases; junction bases not matched to a gene: 3. From germline, CDR1 is MNHEY and CDR2 SMNVEV (reference sequence). The CDR3 region is CASSSTGGGEAFF. DNA of the CDR3: TGTGCCAGCAGTTCGACAGGGGGCGGTGAAGCTTTCTTT.

The chain carries TRBV5-1 and TRBJ2-7; D unresolved. Deletions cut 0 bases from V and 0 bases from J, with 7 bases between. The CDR3 is 14 residues long. Germline CDR1 SGHRS, CDR2 YFSETQ. The CDR3 reads CASSLGSSSYEQYF. CDR3 DNA sequence: TGCGCCAGCAGCTTGGGTAGCAGCTCCTACGAGCAGTACTTC.

The V gene is TRBV11-2, the J gene TRBJ1-3, with a tentative D call TRBD1 (5 bases). CDR1 and CDR2 (germline): SGHAT, FQNNGV. CDR3 length: 12 residues. Trimming cost V 3 bases and J 7 bases, with 7 bases left between them. The DNA of the CDR3 is TGTGCCAGCAGCTTGACAGCTAACACCATATATTTT. Residues: CASSLTANTIYF.

The V call is TRBV5-1, the J call TRBJ1-1, with 9 positions matching TRBD1. The J segment lost 0 bases and the V segment lost 2 bases, leaving 14 bases of the junction unmatched. CDR3 length: 19 amino acids. Looked up from germline, CDR1 is SGHRS and CDR2 is YFSETQ. The CDR3 region is CASSFHGPGQGLVNTEAFF. CDR3 nucleotide sequence: TGCGCCAGCAGCTTCCACGGCCCGGGACAGGGACTTGTGAACACTGAAGCTTTCTTT.

This clone was detected once. CDR3 sequence reads: CASSLGSNSPLHF. DNA of the CDR3: TGCGCCAGCAGCTTGGGCAGTAATTCACCCCTCCACTTT. The rearrangement uses TRBV5-1 and TRBJ1-6; D unclear. The germline V gene has CDR1 SGHRS and CDR2 YFSETQ. Trimming cost V 0 bases and J 6 bases, with 4 bases left between them. This CDR3 region has 13 residues.

The chain employs TRBV29-1 and TRBJ2-1; 9 nucleotides agree with TRBD1. Trimming took 1 base from V and 7 from J; bases not matched to a gene: 5. The CDR3 has 14 residues. Germline V gene sequence: CDR1 SQVTM, CDR2 ANQGSEA. CDR3 coding DNA: TGCAGCGTTGAAGGCCCAGGACAGGGGAATGAGCAGTTCTTC. Translating it yields CSVEGPGQGNEQFF.